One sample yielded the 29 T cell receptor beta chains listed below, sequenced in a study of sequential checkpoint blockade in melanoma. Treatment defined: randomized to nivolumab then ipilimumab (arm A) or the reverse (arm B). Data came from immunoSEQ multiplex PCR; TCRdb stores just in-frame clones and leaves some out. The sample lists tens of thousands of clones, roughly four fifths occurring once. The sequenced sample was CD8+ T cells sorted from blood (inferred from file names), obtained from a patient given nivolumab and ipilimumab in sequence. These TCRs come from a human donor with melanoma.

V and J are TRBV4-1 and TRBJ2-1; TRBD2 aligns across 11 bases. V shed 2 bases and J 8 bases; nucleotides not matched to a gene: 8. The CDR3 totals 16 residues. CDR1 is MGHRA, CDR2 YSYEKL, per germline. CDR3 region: CASSQNIDSGRDEQFF. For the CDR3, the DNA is TGCGCCAGCAGCCAAAATATTGATAGCGGGAGGGATGAGCAGTTCTTC.

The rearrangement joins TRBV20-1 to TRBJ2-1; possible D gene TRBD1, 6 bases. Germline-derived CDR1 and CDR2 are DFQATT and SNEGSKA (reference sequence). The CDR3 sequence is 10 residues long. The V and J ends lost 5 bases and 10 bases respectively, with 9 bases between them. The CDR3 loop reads CSAGGREQFF. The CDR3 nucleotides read TGCAGTGCTGGGGGCAGGGAGCAGTTCTTC.

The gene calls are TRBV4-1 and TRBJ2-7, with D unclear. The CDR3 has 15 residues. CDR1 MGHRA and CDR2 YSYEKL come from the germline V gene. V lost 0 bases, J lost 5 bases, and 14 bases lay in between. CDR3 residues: CASSQDRLHLDEQYF. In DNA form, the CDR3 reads TGCGCCAGCAGCCAAGACAGGCTGCACCTTGACGAGCAGTACTTC.

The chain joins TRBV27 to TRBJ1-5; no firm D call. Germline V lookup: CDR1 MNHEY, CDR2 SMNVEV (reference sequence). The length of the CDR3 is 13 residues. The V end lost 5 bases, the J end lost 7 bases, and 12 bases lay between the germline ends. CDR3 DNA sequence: TGTGCCAGCAGTGGCAGGTACGGCCAGCCCCAGCATTTT. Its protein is CASSGRYGQPQHF.

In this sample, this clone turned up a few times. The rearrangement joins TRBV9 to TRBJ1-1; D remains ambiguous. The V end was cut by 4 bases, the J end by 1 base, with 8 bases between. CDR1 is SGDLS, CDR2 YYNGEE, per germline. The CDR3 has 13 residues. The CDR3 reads CASSLAGNTEAFF. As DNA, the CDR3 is TGTGCCAGCAGCTTAGCAGGGAACACTGAAGCTTTCTTT.

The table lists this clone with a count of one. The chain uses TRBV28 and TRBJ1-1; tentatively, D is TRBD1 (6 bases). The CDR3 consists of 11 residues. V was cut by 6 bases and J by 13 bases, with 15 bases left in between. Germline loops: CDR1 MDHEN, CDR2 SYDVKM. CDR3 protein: CASSPDWTVFF. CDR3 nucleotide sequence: TGTGCCAGCAGCCCCGACTGGACAGTTTTCTTT. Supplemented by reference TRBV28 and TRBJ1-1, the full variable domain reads DVKVTQSSRYLVKRTGEKVFLECVQDMDHENMFWYRQDPGLGLRLIYFSYDVKMKEKGDIPEGYSVSREKKERFSLILESASTNQTSMYLCASSPDWTVFFGQGTRLTVV.

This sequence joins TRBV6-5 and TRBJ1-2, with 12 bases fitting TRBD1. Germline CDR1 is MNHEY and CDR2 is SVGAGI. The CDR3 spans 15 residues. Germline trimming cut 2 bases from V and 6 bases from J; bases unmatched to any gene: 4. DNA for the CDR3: TGTGCCAGCAGTTACCAGGGACAGGGGGCGGATGGCTACACCTTC. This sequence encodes CASSYQGQGADGYTF.

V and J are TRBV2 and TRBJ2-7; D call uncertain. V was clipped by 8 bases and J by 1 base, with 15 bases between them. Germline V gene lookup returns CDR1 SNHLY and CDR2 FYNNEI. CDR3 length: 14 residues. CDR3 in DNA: TGTGCCAGCTCTCCCCCGTTTACATCCTACGAGCAGTACTTC. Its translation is CASSPPFTSYEQYF.

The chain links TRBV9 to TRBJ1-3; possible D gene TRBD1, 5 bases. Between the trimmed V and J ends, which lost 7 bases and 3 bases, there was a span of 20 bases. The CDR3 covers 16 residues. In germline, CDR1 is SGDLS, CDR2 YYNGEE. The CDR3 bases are TGTGCCAGCGGCCCTTCTCCGGGGGGGTATGGAAACACCATATATTTT. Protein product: CASGPSPGGYGNTIYF. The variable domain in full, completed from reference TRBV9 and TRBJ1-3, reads DSGVTQTPKHLITATGQRVTLRCSPRSGDLSVYWYQQSLDQGLQFLIQYYNGEERAKGNILERFSAQQFPDLHSELNLSSLELGDSALYFCASGPSPGGYGNTIYFGEGSWLTVV.

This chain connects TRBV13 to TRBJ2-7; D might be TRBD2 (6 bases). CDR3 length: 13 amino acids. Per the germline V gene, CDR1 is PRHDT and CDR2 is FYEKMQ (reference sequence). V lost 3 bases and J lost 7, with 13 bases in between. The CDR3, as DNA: TGTGCCAGCAGCTTCGCCGGGAGTTTTGAGCAGTACTTC. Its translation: CASSFAGSFEQYF.

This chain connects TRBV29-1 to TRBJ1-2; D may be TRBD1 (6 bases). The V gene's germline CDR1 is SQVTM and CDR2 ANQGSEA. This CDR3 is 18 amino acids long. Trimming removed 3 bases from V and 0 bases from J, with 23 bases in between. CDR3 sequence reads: CSVDWVPPGHGTNYGYTF. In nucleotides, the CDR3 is TGCAGCGTTGATTGGGTACCCCCGGGACACGGGACTAACTATGGCTACACCTTC.

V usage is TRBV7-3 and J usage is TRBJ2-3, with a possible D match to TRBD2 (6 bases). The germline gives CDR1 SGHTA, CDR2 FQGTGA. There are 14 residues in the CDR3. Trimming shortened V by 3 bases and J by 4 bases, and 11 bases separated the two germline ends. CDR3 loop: CASSFTGGPDTQYF. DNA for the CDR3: TGTGCCAGCAGCTTCACCGGAGGGCCAGATACGCAGTATTTT. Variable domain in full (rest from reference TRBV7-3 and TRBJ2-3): GAGVSQTPSNKVTEKGKYVELRCDPISGHTALYWYRQSLGQGPEFLIYFQGTGAADDSGLPNDRFFAVRPEGSVSTLKIQRTERGDSAVYLCASSFTGGPDTQYFGPGTRLTVL.

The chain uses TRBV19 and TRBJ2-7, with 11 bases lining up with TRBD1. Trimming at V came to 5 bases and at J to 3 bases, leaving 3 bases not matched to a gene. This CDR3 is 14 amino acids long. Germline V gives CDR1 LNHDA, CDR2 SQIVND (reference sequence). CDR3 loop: CASSSGTGGYEQYF. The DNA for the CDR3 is TGTGCCAGTAGTTCCGGGACAGGGGGCTACGAGCAGTACTTC.

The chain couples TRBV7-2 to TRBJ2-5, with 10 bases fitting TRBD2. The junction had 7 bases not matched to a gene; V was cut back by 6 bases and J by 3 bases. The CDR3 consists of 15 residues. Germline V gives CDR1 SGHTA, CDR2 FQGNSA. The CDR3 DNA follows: TGTGCCAGCAGTCCAGCGGGGGGGAACGAAGAGACCCAGTACTTC. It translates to CASSPAGGNEETQYF.

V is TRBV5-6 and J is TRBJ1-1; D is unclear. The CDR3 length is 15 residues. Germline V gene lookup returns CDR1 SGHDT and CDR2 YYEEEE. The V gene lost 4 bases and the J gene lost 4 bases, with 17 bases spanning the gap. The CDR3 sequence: CASSAWRGAITEAFF. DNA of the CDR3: TGTGCCAGCAGCGCTTGGAGAGGCGCGATCACTGAAGCTTTCTTT.

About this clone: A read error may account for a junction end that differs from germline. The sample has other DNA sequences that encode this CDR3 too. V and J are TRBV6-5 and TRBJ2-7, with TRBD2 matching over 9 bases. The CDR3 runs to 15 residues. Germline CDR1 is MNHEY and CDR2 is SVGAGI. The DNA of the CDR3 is TGTGCCAGCAGCTACTTGGCGGGAGGGCCCTACGAGCAGTACTTC. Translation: CASSYLAGGPYEQYF.

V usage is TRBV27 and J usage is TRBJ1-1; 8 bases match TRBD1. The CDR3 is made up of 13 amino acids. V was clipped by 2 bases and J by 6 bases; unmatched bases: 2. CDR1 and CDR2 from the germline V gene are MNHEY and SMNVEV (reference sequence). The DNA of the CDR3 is TGTGCCAGCAGTTTACCAGGGGGCCCTGAAGCTTTCTTT. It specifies CASSLPGGPEAFF.

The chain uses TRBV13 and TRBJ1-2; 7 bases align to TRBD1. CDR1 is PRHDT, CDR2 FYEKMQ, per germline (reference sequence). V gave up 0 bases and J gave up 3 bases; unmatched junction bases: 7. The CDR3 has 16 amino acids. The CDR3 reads CASSLGSEGGHYGYTF. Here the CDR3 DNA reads TGTGCCAGCAGCTTAGGAAGTGAAGGGGGCCACTATGGCTACACCTTC.

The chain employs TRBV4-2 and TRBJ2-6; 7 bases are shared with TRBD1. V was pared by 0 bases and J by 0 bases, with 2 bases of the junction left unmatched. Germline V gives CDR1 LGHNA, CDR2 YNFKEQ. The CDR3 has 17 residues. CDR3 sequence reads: CASSQDGDSSGANVLTF. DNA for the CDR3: TGTGCCAGCAGCCAAGACGGGGACAGCTCTGGGGCCAACGTCCTGACTTTC.

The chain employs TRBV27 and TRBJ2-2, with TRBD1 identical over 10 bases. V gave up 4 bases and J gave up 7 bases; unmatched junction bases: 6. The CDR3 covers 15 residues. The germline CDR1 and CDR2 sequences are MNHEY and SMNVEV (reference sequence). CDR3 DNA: TGTGCCAGCAGTTCTCCGGGACAGGGGATCGGGGAGCTGTTTTTT. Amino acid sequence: CASSSPGQGIGELFF.

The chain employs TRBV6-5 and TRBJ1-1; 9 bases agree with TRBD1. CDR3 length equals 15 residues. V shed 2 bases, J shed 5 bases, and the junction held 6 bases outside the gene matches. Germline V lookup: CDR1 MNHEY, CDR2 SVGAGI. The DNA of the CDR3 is TGTGCCAGCAGTTACCAAGGACAGGGGAGGACTGAAGCTTTCTTT. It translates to CASSYQGQGRTEAFF.

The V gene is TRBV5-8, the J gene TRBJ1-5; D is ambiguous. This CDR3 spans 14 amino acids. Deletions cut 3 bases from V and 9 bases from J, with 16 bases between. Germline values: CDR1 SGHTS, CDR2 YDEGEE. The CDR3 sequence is CASSSRTDTTPQHF. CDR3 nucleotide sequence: TGTGCCAGCAGCTCGCGGACTGATACCACGCCCCAGCATTTT.

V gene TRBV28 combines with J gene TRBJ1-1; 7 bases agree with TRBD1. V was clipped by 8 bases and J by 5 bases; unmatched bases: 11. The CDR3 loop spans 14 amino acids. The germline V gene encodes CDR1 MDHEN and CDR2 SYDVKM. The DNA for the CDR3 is TGTGCCAGCCTGCCGGCGCCAGGGGGTACTGAAGCTTTCTTT. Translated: CASLPAPGGTEAFF.

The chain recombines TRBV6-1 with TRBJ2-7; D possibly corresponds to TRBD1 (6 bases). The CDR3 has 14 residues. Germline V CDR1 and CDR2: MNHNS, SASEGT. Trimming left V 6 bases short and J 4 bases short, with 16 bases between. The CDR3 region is CASRWAQGMYEQYF. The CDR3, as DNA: TGTGCCAGCAGATGGGCTCAGGGGATGTACGAGCAGTACTTC.

CDR3 loop: CASSPPGQAEQYF. CDR3 DNA sequence: TGTGCCAGCAGCCCGCCGGGACAGGCCGAGCAGTACTTC. This chain links TRBV5-4 with TRBJ2-7, with TRBD1 matching over 8 bases. The CDR3 runs to 13 residues. J gave up 6 bases and V 4 bases, and 6 bases lay outside the gene matches. Per the germline V gene, CDR1 is SGHNT and CDR2 is YYREEE (reference sequence).

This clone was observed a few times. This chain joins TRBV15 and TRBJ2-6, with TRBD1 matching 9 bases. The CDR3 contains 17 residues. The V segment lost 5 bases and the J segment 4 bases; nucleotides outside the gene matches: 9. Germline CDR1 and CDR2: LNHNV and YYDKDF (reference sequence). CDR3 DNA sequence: TGTGCCACCAGCGGTCCGGGACAGGGCTCCGGGGCCAACGTCCTGACTTTC. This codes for CATSGPGQGSGANVLTF.

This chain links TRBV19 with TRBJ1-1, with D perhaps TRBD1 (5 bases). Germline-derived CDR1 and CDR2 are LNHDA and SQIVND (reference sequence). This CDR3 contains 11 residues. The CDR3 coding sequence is TGTGCTACGGACAAGAACACTGAAGCTTTCTTT. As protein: CATDKNTEAFF.

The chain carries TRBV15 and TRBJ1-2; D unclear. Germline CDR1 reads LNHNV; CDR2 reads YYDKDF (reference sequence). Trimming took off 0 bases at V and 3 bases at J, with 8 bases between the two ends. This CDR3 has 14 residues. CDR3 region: CATSRDLQYYGYTF. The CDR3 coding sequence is TGTGCCACCAGCAGAGATTTACAGTACTATGGCTACACCTTC.

CDR3 region: CASSDGGVAGELFF. CDR3 DNA: TGCGCCAGCAGTGATGGGGGGGTCGCCGGGGAGCTGTTTTTT. This chain links TRBV10-2 with TRBJ2-2, with 7 bases identical to TRBD2. With V trimmed by 3 bases and J by 6 bases, 4 bases remained unmatched. The CDR3 length is 14 residues. CDR1 WSHSY and CDR2 SAAADI come from the germline V gene.